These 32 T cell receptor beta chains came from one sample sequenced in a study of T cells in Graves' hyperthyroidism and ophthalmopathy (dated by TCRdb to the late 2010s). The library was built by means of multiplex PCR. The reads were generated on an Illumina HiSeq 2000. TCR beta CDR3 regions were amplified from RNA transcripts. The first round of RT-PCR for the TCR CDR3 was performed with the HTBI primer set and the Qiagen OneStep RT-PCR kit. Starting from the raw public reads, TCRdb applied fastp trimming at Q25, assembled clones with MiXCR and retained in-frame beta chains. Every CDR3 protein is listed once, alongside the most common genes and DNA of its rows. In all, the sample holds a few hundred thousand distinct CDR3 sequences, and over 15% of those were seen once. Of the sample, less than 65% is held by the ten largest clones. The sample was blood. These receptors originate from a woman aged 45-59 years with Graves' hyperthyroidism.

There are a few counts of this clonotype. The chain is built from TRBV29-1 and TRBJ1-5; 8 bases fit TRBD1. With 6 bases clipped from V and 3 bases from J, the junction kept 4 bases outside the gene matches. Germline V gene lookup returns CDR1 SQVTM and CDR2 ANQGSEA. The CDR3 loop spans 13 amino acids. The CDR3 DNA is TGCAGCGTCCTGACAGGGGTCAATCAGCCCCAGCATTTT. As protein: CSVLTGVNQPQHF.

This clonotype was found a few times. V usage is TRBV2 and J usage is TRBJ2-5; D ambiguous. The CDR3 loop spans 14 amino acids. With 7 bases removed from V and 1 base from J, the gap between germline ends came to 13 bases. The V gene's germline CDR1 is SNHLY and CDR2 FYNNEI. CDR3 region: CASTPWRFQETQYF. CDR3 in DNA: TGTGCCAGCACCCCTTGGCGGTTCCAAGAGACCCAGTACTTC.

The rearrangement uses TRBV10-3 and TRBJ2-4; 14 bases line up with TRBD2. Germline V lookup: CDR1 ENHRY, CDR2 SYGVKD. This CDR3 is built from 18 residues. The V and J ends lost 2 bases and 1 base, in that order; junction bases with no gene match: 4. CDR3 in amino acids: CAISEGLAGGGAKNIQYF. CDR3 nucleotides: TGTGCCATCAGTGAGGGACTAGCGGGAGGTGGTGCCAAAAACATTCAGTACTTC.

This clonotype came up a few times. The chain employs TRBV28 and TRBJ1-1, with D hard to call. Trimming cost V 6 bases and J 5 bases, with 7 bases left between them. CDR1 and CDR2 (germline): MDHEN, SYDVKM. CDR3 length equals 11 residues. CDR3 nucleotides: TGTGCCAGCAGGAAGTTAACTGAAGCTTTCTTT. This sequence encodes CASRKLTEAFF.

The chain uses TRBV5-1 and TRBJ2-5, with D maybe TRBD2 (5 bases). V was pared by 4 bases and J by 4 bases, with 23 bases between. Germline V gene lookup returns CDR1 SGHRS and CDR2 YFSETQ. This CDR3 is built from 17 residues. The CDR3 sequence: CASSPGLLLVYGETQYF. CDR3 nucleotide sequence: TGCGCCAGCAGCCCAGGACTCTTACTAGTTTATGGAGAGACCCAGTACTTC.

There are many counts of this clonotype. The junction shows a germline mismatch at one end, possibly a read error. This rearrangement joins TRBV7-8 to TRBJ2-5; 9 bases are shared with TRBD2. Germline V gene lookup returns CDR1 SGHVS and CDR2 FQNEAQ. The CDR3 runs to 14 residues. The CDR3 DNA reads TGTGCCAGCAGCGTAGCGGGAGTCACAGAGACCCAGTACTTC. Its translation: CASSVAGVTETQYF. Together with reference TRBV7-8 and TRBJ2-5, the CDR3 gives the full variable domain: GAGVSQSPRYKVAKRGQDVALRCDPISGHVSLFWYQQALGQGPEFLTYFQNEAQLDKSGLPSDRFFAERPEGSVSTLKIQRTQQEDSAVYLCASSVAGVTETQYFGPGTRLLVL.

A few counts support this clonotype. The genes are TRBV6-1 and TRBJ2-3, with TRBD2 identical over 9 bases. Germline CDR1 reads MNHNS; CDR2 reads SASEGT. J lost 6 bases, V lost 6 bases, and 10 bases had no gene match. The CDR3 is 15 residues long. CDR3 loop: CASSGSVSGRDTQYF. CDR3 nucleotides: TGTGCCAGCAGCGGGTCTGTGAGCGGGAGGGATACGCAGTATTTT.

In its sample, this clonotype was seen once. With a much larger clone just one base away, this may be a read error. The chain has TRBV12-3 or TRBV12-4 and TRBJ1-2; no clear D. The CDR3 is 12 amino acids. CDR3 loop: CVSSLVAVGYTF. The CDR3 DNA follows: TGTGTCAGCAGTTTAGTGGCAGTTGGCTACACCTTC.

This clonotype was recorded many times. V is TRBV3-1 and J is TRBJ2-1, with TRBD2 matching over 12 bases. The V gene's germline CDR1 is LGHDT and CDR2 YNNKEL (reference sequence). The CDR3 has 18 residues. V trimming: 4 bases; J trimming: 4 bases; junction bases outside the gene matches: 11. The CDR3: CASSPPRLAGVEYNEQFF. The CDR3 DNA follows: TGTGCCAGCAGCCCCCCGCGACTAGCGGGGGTGGAATACAATGAGCAGTTCTTC.

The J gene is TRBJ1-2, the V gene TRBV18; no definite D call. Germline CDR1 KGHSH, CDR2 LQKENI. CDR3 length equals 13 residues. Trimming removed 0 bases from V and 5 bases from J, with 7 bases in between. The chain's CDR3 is CASSPPVQYGYTF. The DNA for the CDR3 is TGTGCCAGCTCACCACCGGTGCAGTATGGCTACACCTTC.

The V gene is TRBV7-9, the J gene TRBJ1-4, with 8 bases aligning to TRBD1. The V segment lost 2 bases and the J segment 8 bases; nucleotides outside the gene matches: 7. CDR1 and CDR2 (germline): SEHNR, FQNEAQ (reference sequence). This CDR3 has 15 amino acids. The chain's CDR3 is CASSLLQGGKEKLFF. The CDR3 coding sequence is TGTGCCAGCAGCTTACTACAGGGGGGAAAAGAAAAACTGTTTTTT.

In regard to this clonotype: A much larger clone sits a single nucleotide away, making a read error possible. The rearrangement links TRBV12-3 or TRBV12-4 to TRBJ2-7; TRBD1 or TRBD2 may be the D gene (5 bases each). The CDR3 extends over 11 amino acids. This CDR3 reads CASRLRDERYF. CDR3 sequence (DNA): TGTGCCAGCAGGCTCAGGGACGAGCGGTACTTC.

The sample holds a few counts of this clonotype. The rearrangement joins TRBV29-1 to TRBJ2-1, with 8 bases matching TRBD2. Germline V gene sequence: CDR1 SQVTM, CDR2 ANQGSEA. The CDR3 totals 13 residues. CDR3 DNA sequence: TGCATCATTAGCGGGGAAGCCTACAATGAGCAGTTCTTC. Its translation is CIISGEAYNEQFF.

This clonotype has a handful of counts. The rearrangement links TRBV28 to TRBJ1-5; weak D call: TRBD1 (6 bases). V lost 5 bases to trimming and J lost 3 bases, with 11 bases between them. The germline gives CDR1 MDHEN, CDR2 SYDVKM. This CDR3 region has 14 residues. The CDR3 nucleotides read TGTGCCAGCAGTACAGACAGGTACAATCAGCCCCAGCATTTT. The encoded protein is CASSTDRYNQPQHF.

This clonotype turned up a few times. CDR3: CAIRPTNTEAFF. CDR3 DNA sequence: TGTGCCATCAGACCGACGAACACTGAAGCTTTCTTT. The V and J genes are TRBV10-3 and TRBJ1-1; D remains ambiguous. This CDR3 region has 12 residues. In germline, CDR1 is ENHRY, CDR2 SYGVKD. V was trimmed by 6 bases and J by 1 base, leaving 6 bases between them.

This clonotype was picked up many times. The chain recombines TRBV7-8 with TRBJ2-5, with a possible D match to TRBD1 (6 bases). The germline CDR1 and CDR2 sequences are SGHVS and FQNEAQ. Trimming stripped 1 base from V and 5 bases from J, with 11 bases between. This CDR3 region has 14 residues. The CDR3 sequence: CASSLVQGSETQYF. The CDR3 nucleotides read TGTGCCAGCAGCTTAGTACAGGGTTCGGAGACCCAGTACTTC. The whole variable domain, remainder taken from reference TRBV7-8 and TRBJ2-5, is GAGVSQSPRYKVAKRGQDVALRCDPISGHVSLFWYQQALGQGPEFLTYFQNEAQLDKSGLPSDRFFAERPEGSVSTLKIQRTQQEDSAVYLCASSLVQGSETQYFGPGTRLLVL.

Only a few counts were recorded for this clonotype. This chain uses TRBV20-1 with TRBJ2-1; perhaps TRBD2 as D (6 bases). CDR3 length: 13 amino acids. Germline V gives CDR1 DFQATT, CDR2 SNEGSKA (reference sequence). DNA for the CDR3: TGCAGCCAGGAGGGTAGGGGAAACAATGAGCAGTTCTTC. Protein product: CSQEGRGNNEQFF.

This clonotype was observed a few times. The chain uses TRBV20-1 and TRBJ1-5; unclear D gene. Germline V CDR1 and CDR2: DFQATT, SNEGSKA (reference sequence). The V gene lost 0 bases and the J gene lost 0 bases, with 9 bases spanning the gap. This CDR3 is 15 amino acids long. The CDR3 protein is CSAREREYSNQPQHF. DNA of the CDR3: TGCAGTGCTAGAGAACGAGAATATAGCAATCAGCCCCAGCATTTT.

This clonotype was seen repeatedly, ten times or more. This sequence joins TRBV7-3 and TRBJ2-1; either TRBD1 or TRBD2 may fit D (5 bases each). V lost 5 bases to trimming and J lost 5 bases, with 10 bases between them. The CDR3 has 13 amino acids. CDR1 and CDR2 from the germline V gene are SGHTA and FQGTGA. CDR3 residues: CASSRGPNNEQFF. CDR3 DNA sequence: TGTGCCAGCAGCCGGGGACCGAACAATGAGCAGTTCTTC.

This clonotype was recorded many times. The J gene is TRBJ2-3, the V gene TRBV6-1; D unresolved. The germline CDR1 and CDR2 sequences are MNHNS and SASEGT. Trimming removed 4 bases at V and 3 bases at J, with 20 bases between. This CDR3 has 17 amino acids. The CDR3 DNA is TGTGCCAGCAGTGCCTATGTGGGCCAGCCGGGTACAGATACGCAGTATTTT. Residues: CASSAYVGQPGTDTQYF.

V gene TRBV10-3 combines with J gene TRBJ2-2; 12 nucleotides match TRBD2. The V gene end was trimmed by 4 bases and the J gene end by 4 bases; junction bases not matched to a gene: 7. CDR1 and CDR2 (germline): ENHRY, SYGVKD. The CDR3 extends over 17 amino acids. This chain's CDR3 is CAISGLAGGPGTGELFF. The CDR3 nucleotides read TGTGCCATCAGTGGCCTAGCGGGAGGGCCGGGCACCGGGGAGCTGTTTTTT.

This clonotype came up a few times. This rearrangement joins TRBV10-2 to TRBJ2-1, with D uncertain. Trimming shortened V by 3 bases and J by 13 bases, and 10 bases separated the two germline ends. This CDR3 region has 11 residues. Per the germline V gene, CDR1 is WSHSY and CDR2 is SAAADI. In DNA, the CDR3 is TGCGCCAGCAGTGAAGGGTCAGAACAGTTCTTC. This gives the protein CASSEGSEQFF.

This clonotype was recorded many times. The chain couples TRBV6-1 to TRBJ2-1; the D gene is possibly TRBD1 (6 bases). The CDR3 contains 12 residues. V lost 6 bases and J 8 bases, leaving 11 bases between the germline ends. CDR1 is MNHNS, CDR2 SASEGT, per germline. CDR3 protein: CASRHGGDEQFF. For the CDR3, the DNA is TGTGCCAGCAGGCATGGGGGCGATGAGCAGTTCTTC.

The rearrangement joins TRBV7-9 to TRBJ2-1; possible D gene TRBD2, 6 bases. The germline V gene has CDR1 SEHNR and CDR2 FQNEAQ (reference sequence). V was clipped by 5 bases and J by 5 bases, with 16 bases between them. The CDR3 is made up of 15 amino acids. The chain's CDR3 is CASSHLAAGNNEQFF. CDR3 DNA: TGTGCCAGCAGCCACCTAGCTGCGGGGAACAATGAGCAGTTCTTC.

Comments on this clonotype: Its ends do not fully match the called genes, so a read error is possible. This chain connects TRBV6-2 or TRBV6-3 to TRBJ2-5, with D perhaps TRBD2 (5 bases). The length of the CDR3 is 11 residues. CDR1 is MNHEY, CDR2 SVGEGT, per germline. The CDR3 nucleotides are TGTGCCAGCATATTGGAGGAGACTCAGTACTTC. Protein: CASILEETQYF.

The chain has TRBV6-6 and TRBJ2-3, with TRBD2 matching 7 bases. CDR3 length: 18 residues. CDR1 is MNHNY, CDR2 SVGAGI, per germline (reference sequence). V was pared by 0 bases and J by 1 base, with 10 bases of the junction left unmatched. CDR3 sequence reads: CASSYSRGSGFGTDTQYF. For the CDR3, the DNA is TGTGCCAGCAGTTACTCGAGAGGTAGCGGGTTTGGCACAGATACGCAGTATTTT.

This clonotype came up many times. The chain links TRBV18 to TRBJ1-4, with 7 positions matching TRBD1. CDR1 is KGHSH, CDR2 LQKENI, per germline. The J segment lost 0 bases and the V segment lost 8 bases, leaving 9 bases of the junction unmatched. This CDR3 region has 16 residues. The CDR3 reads CASPTGTEATNEKLFF. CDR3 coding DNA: TGTGCCAGCCCCACTGGGACAGAGGCAACTAATGAAAAACTGTTTTTT. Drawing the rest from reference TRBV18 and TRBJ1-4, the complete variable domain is NAGVMQNPRHLVRRRGQEARLRCSPMKGHSHVYWYRQLPEEGLKFMVYLQKENIIDESGMPKERFSAEFPKEGPSILRIQQVVRGDSAAYFCASPTGTEATNEKLFFGSGTQLSVL.

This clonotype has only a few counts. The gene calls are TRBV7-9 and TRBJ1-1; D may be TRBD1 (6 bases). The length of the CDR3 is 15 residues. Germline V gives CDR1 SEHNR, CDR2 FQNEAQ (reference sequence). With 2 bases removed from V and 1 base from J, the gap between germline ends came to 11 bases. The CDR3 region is CASSLIGGRNTEAFF. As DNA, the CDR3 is TGTGCCAGCAGCTTAATAGGGGGTCGGAACACTGAAGCTTTCTTT.

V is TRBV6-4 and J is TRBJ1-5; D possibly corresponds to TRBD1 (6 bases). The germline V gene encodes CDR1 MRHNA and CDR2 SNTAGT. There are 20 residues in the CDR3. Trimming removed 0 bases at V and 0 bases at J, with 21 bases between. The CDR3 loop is CASSDSGDKGHLISNQPQHF. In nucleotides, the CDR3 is TGTGCCAGCAGTGACTCAGGGGACAAGGGACACTTGATTAGCAATCAGCCCCAGCATTTT.

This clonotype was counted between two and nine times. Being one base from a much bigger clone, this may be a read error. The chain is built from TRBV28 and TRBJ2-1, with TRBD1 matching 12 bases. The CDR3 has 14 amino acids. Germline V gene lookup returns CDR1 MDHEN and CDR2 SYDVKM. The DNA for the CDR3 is TGTGCCAGCAGTTCGGGACAGGGGGCGGATGAGCAGCTCTTC. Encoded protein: CASSSGQGADEQLF.

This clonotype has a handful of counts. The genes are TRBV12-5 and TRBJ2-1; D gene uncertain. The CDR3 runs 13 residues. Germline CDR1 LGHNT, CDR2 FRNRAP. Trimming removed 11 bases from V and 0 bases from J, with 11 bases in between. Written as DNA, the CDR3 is TGTGCTGACACGAAGAGCTCCTACAATGAGCAGTTCTTC. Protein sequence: CADTKSSYNEQFF.

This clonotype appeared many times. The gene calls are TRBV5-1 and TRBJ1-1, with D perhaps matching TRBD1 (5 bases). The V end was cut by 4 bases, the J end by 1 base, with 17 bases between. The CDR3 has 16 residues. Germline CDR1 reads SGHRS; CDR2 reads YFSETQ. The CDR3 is CASSLDRGETNTEAFF. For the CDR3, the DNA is TGCGCCAGCAGCCTAGATAGAGGGGAGACGAACACTGAAGCTTTCTTT.